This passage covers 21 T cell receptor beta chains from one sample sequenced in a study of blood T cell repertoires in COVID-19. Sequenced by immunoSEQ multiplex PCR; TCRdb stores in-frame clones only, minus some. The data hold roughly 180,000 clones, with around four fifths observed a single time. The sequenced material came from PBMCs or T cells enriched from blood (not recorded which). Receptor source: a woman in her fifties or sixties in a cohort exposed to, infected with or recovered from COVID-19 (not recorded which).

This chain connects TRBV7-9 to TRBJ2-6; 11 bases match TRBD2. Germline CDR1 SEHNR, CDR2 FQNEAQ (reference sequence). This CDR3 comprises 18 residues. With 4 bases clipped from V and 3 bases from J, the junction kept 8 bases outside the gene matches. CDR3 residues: CASSSPSGLAGGANVLTF. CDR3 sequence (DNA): TGTGCCAGCAGCTCTCCCTCAGGACTAGCGGGTGGGGCCAACGTCCTGACTTTC.

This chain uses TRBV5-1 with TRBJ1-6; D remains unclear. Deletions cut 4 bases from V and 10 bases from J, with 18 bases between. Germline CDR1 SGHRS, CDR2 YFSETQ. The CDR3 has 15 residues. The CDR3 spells CASSPIGGGKSPLHF. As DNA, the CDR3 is TGCGCCAGCAGCCCCATTGGAGGAGGCAAATCACCCCTCCACTTT. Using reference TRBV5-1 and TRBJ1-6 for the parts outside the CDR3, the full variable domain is KAGVTQTPRYLIKTRGQQVTLSCSPISGHRSVSWYQQTPGQGLQFLFEYFSETQRNKGNFPGRFSGRQFSNSRSEMNVSTLELGDSALYLCASSPIGGGKSPLHFGNGTRLTVT.

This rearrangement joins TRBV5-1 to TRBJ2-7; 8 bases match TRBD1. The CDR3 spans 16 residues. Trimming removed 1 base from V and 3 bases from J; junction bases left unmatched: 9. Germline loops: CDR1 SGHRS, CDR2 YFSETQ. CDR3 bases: TGCGCCAGCAGCTTGACCTCACAGGGGGGAAACTACGAGCAGTACTTC. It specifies CASSLTSQGGNYEQYF.

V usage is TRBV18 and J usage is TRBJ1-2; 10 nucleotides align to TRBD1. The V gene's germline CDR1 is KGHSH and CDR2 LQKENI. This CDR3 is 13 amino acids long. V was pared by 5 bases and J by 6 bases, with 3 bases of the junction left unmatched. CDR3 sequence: CASSYGQGDGYTF. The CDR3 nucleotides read TGTGCCAGCTCATACGGACAGGGGGATGGCTACACCTTC.

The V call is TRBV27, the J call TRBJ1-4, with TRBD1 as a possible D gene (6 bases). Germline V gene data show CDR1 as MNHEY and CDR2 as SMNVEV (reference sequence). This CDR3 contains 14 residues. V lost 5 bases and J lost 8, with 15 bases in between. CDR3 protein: CASSRRGEGEKLFF. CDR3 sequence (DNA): TGTGCCAGCAGTCGCAGGGGTGAGGGGGAAAAACTGTTTTTT.

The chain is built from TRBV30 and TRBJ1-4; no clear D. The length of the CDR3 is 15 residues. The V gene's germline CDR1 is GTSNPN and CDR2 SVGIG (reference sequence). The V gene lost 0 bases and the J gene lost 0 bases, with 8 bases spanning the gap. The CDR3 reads CAWSVQPTTNEKLFF. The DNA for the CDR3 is TGTGCCTGGAGTGTACAACCCACAACTAATGAAAAACTGTTTTTT.

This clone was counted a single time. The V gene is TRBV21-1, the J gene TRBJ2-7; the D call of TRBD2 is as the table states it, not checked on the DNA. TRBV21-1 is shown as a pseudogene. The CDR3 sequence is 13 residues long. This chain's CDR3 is CASSKGGGHEQYF. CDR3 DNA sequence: TGTGCCAGCAGCAAAGGGGGGGGACACGAGCAGTACTTC.

The CDR3 loop reads CASSPHAVPNYGYTF. The CDR3 bases are TGTGCCAGCAGCCCCCACGCGGTGCCTAACTATGGCTACACCTTC. The chain joins TRBV9 to TRBJ1-2, with D hard to call. CDR1 SGDLS and CDR2 YYNGEE come from the germline V gene. The V and J ends lost 4 bases and 0 bases respectively, with 13 bases between them. There are 15 residues in the CDR3.

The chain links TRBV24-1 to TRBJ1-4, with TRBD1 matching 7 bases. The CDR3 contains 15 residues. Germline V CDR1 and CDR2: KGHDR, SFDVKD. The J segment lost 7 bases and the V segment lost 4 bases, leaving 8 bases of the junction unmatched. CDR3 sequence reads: CATSDSTGDGEKLFF. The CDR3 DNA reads TGTGCCACCAGTGACTCCACAGGGGATGGTGAAAAACTGTTTTTT.

DNA of the CDR3: TGTGCCAGCAGCCAACAACAGGGAAATGAGCAGTTCTTC. This sequence encodes CASSQQQGNEQFF. The J gene is TRBJ2-1, the V gene TRBV5-4; D is possibly TRBD1 (6 bases). The CDR3 covers 13 residues. Germline CDR1 is SGHNT and CDR2 is YYREEE (reference sequence). V was clipped by 4 bases and J by 7 bases, with 12 bases between them.

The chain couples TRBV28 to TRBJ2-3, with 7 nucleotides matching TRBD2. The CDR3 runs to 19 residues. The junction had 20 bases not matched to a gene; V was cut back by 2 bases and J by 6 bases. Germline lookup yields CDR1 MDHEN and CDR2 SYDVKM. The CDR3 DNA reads TGTGCCAGCAGTTTACGAGTACGGATTAGAGTTCGAGCGGGGGATACGCAGTATTTT. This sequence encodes CASSLRVRIRVRAGDTQYF.

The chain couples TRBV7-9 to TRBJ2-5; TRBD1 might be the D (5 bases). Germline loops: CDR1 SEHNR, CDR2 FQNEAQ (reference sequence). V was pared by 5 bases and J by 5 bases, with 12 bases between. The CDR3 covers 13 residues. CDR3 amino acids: CASSRLRVETQYF. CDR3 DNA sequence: TGTGCCAGCAGCCGGCTCAGGGTCGAGACCCAGTACTTC.

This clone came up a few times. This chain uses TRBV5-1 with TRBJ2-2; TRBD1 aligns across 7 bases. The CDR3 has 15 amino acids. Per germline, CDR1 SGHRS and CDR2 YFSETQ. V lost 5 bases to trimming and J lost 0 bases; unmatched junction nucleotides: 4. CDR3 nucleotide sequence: TGCGCCAGCAGATCAGGGACAGCGAACACCGGGGAGCTGTTTTTT. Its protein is CASRSGTANTGELFF.

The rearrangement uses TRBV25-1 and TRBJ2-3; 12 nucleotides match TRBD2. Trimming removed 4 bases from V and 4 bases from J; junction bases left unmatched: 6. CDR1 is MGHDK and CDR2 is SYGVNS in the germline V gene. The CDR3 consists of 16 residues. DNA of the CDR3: TGTGCCAGCAGTGCGACTAGCGGGAGTGGTGCAGATACGCAGTATTTT. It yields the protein CASSATSGSGADTQYF.

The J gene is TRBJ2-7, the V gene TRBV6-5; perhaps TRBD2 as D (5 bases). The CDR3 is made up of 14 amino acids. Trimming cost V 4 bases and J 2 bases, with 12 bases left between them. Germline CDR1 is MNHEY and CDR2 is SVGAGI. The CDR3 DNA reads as TGTGCCAGCAGTTCCGGCGGGCGTCCCTACGAGCAGTACTTC. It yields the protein CASSSGGRPYEQYF.

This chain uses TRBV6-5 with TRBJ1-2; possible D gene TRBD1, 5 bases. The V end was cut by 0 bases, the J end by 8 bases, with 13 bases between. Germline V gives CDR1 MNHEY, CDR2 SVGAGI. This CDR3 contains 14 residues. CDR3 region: CASSYSGGPNGYTF. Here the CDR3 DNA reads TGTGCCAGCAGTTACTCGGGGGGACCCAACGGCTACACCTTC.

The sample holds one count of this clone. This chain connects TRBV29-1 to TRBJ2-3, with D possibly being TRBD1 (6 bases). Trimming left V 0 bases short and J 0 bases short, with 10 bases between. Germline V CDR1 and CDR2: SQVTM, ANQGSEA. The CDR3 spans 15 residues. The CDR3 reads CSVEDQGQSTDTQYF. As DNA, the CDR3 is TGCAGCGTTGAAGACCAGGGGCAGAGCACAGATACGCAGTATTTT.

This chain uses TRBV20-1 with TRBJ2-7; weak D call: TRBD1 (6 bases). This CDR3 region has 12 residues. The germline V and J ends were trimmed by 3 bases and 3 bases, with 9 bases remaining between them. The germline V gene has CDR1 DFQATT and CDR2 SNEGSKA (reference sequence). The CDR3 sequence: CSASGQIYEQYF. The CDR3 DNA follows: TGCAGTGCTAGTGGACAGATCTACGAGCAGTACTTC.

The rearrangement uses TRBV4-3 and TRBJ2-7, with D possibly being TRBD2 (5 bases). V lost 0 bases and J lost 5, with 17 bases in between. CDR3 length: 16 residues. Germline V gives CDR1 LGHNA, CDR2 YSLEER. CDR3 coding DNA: TGCGCCAGCAGCCAAGAAGTGGGTCCAGCGGTCCACGAGCAGTACTTC. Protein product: CASSQEVGPAVHEQYF.

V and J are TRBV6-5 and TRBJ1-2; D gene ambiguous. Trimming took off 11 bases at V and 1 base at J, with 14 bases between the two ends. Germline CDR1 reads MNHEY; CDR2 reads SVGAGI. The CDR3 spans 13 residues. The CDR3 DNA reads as TGTGCCGTCCTAGCAAGTGATAACTATGGCTACACCTTC. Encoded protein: CAVLASDNYGYTF.

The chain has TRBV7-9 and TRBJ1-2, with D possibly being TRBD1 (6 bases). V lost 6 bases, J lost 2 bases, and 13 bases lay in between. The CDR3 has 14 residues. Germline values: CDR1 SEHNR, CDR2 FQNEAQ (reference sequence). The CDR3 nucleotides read TGTGCCAGCAGTTCCGGGACATGGAACTATGGCTACACCTTC. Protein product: CASSSGTWNYGYTF.